This T cell receptor beta chain was recovered during a study of cytotoxic CD8 clonotypes in ibrutinib-treated CLL. The CDR3 extends over 16 amino acids. Germline CDR1 MGHRA, CDR2 YSYEKL. Trimming at V came to 0 bases and at J to 0 bases, leaving 2 bases not matched to a gene. Sequencing used immunoSEQ multiplex PCR; TCRdb keeps in-frame clones, though not all of them. The sample records about 140,000 clones, approximately 80% being singletons. Study conclusions and caveats: Private clonotypes, not public ones, expanded at ibrutinib response.

Note on this clone: Its specificity is not known.

The chain is built from TRBV4-1 and TRBJ1-1; 9 bases line up with TRBD1. The input for sequencing was PBMCs, taken after 12 months of ibrutinib treatment. This receptor was identified in a human donor with chronic lymphocytic leukemia. The CDR3 nucleotides are TGCGCCAGCAGCCAAGAATGGACAGGGGTGAACACTGAAGCTTTCTTT. Protein product: CASSQEWTGVNTEAFF.